One and the same sample provided the 7 T cell receptor beta chains below, sequenced in a study of OX40 agonist ivuxolimab in advanced cancers. Profiling relied on immunoSEQ multiplex PCR, and the TCRdb table lists in-frame clones only, not all of them. This table has some 72,000 clones, around 92% appearing once. Sequencing used CD4+ or CD8+ T cells sorted from blood, obtained in a trial of the OX40 agonist ivuxolimab. All receptors derive from an adult with an advanced solid tumor such as melanoma, head and neck, liver or kidney cancer.

The chain links TRBV7-2 to TRBJ2-2; 11 bases fit TRBD2. Looked up from germline, CDR1 is SGHTA and CDR2 is FQGNSA. The CDR3 has 15 residues. The J segment lost 4 bases and the V segment lost 5 bases, leaving 3 bases of the junction unmatched. The DNA for the CDR3 is TGTGCCAGCAGCCAAGGACTAGCGGGCACCGGGGAGCTGTTTTTT. This codes for CASSQGLAGTGELFF.

This chain uses TRBV7-2 with TRBJ1-1; possible D gene TRBD1, 6 bases. The V gene's germline CDR1 is SGHTA and CDR2 FQGNSA. V lost 5 bases and J lost 4, with 14 bases in between. The CDR3 consists of 14 residues. The CDR3 nucleotides read TGTGCCAGCAGCCTAGGGGGGGGGAGCACTGAAGCTTTCTTT. As protein: CASSLGGGSTEAFF.

The V call is TRBV6-5, the J call TRBJ2-1; TRBD2 matches 9 bases. V shed 2 bases and J 7 bases; nucleotides not matched to a gene: 6. Germline V gene sequence: CDR1 MNHEY, CDR2 SVGAGI. The CDR3 has 15 residues. CDR3 amino acids: CASSYGSGSRNEQFF. CDR3 coding DNA: TGTGCCAGCAGTTACGGTAGCGGGAGTCGGAATGAGCAGTTCTTC.

The chain carries TRBV18 and TRBJ1-5, with TRBD1 matching over 7 bases. The CDR3 contains 16 residues. Unmatched junction bases numbered 6, after V lost 2 bases and J lost 2 bases. Germline V gene sequence: CDR1 KGHSH, CDR2 LQKENI. The CDR3 nucleotides read TGTGCCAGCTCACCAGCAGGGGGTCTTGGCAATCAGCCCCAGCATTTT. Translation gives CASSPAGGLGNQPQHF. The complete variable domain, with remaining parts taken from reference TRBV18 and TRBJ1-5, reads NAGVMQNPRHLVRRRGQEARLRCSPMKGHSHVYWYRQLPEEGLKFMVYLQKENIIDESGMPKERFSAEFPKEGPSILRIQQVVRGDSAAYFCASSPAGGLGNQPQHFGDGTRLSIL.

V and J are TRBV18 and TRBJ1-2; D is perhaps TRBD1 (6 bases). Trimming left V 2 bases short and J 2 bases short, with 24 bases between. The CDR3 loop spans 19 amino acids. Germline CDR1 is KGHSH and CDR2 is LQKENI. The CDR3 bases are TGTGCCAGCTCACCATCACCGATACATGGACAGACACCGAACTATGGCTACACCTTC. Its translation is CASSPSPIHGQTPNYGYTF.

The rearrangement joins TRBV7-2 to TRBJ2-3; D is undetermined. V gave up 5 bases and J gave up 5 bases, with 11 bases separating them. This CDR3 has 13 residues. The germline CDR1 and CDR2 sequences are SGHTA and FQGNSA. The CDR3 loop is CASSPGPLDTQYF. CDR3 nucleotide sequence: TGTGCCAGCAGCCCCGGACCCCTAGATACGCAGTATTTT. Combining the CDR3 with reference TRBV7-2 and TRBJ2-3 gives the whole variable domain GAGVSQSPSNKVTEKGKDVELRCDPISGHTALYWYRQSLGQGLEFLIYFQGNSAPDKSGLPSDRFSAERTGGSVSTLTIQRTQQEDSAVYLCASSPGPLDTQYFGPGTRLTVL.

The CDR3 loop reads CASSVRSVDWSPLHF. CDR3 DNA sequence: TGTGCCAGCAGTGTTAGGTCCGTTGACTGGTCACCCCTCCACTTT. The chain combines TRBV6-1 with TRBJ1-6; D gene unclear. Trimming took 4 bases from V and 10 from J, leaving 17 bases between them. Germline V gene sequence: CDR1 MNHNS, CDR2 SASEGT. The CDR3 contains 15 residues.